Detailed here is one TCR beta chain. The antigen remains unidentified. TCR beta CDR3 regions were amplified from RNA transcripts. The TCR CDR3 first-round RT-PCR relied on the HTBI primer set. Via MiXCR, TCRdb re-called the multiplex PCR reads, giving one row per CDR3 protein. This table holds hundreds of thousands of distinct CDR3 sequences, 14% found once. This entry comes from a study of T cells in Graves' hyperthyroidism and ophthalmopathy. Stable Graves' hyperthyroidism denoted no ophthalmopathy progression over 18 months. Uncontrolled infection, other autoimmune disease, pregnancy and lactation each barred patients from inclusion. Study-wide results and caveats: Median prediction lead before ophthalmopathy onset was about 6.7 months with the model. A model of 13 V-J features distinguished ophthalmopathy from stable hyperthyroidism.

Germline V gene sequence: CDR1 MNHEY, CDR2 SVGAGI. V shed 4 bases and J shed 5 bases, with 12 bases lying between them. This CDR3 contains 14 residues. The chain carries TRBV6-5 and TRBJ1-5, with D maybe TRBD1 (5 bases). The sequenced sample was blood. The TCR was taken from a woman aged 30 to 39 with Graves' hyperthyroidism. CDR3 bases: TGTGCCAGCAGTTCATCGGGGGTACATCAGCCCCAGCATTTT. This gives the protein CASSSSGVHQPQHF.